This is a list of T cell receptor beta chains from one sample in a study of shared clonotypes between healthy human individuals. Measured with immunoSEQ multiplex PCR; TCRdb has only the in-frame clones, and not every one. The table includes hundreds of thousands of clones, 85% to 95% detected once. The source material was naive CD8+ T cells sorted from blood. The source of these receptors is a woman in her 30s in good health. Both conserved end residues are part of each CDR3. A D gene is named only where the DNA matches it firmly. Clone size is given for some rows only: seen once, a few or many times, or a class if the clone is expanded.

cdr3_aa,cdr3_nt,d_call,clone_size,j_call,v_call
CASSEAGEQYF,TGTGCCAGCAGTGAAGCCGGCGAGCAGTACTTC,NA,NA,TRBJ2-7,TRBV2
CASRPGGGSGYTF,TGCGCCAGCAGGCCCGGGGGAGGGTCTGGCTACACCTTC,NA,NA,TRBJ1-2,TRBV5-1
CASSSTELMRGTQYF,TGTGCCAGCAGTTCTACTGAACTAATGAGGGGGACCCAGTACTTC,NA,once,TRBJ2-5,TRBV27
CASRMGVGMNTEAFF,TGTGCCAGCAGAATGGGGGTTGGGATGAACACTGAAGCTTTCTTT,NA,NA,TRBJ1-1,TRBV27
CASSELAGGLYEQYF,TGTGCCAGCAGTGAACTAGCGGGAGGGCTCTACGAGCAGTACTTC,TRBD2,NA,TRBJ2-7,TRBV2
CASSEQDLNTEAFF,TGTGCCAGCAGTGAACAGGACTTGAACACTGAAGCTTTCTTT,NA,NA,TRBJ1-1,TRBV2
CASSGEVTSGRYEQYF,TGTGCCAGCAGTGGCGAAGTCACTAGCGGGAGATACGAGCAGTACTTC,TRBD2,NA,TRBJ2-7,TRBV2
CASSLRGLAGGEQYF,TGCGCCAGCAGCCTAAGAGGACTAGCGGGAGGCGAGCAGTACTTC,TRBD2,NA,TRBJ2-7,TRBV4-1
CASSLASGNTIYF,TGTGCCAGCAGCCTCGCCTCTGGAAACACCATATATTTT,NA,NA,TRBJ1-3,TRBV6-6
CASSERLAGMNEQFF,TGTGCCAGCAGTGAACGGCTAGCGGGAATGAATGAGCAGTTCTTC,TRBD2,NA,TRBJ2-1,TRBV6-1
CASNYRLTDTQYF,TGTGCCAGCAACTACAGACTGACTGATACGCAGTATTTT,NA,NA,TRBJ2-3,TRBV14
CASSSILTGELFF,TGTGCCAGCAGCTCAATCCTCACCGGGGAGCTGTTTTTT,NA,NA,TRBJ2-2,TRBV13
CASSYRGEQYF,TGTGCCAGCAGTTACCGGGGCGAGCAGTACTTC,NA,NA,TRBJ2-7,TRBV27
CASTRGVATNEKLFF,TGTGCCAGCACCCGGGGGGTGGCGACTAATGAAAAACTGTTTTTT,NA,NA,TRBJ1-4,TRBV6-5
CASSEGFRDLSNQPQHF,TGCGCCAGCAGCGAGGGGTTCCGGGACCTTAGCAATCAGCCCCAGCATTTT,NA,NA,TRBJ1-5,TRBV5-1
CASSPLDGRLSYNEQFF,TGTGCCAGCTCACCATTGGACGGGAGGCTCTCCTACAATGAGCAGTTCTTC,TRBD2,NA,TRBJ2-1,TRBV18
CASSLIASRDYEQYF,TGTGCCAGCAGTTTAATCGCCAGCCGGGACTACGAGCAGTACTTC,NA,NA,TRBJ2-7,TRBV28
CASSIVSSGAEAFF,TGTGCCAGTAGTATAGTGTCTTCAGGGGCGGAAGCTTTCTTT,NA,NA,TRBJ1-1,TRBV19
CASSYDRGSGNTIYF,TGTGCCAGCAGTTATGACAGGGGCTCTGGAAACACCATATATTTT,TRBD1,NA,TRBJ1-3,TRBV28
CASRTVNTEAFF,TGTGCCAGCAGAACCGTGAACACTGAAGCTTTCTTT,NA,NA,TRBJ1-1,TRBV6-5
CASRDRRYYNEQFF,TGTGCCAGCAGAGACAGGCGATACTACAATGAGCAGTTCTTC,NA,few,TRBJ2-1,TRBV28
CASSVGRGNNEQFF,TGTGCCAGCAGTGTTGGGCGGGGGAACAATGAGCAGTTCTTC,TRBD2,once,TRBJ2-1,TRBV2
CASSEGTGGPKYNEQFF,TGTGCCAGCAGCGAGGGGACGGGAGGTCCTAAATACAATGAGCAGTTCTTC,TRBD2,NA,TRBJ2-1,TRBV7-9
CASSFSGTGLPGELFF,TGTGCCAGCAGCTTTTCCGGGACAGGGCTTCCCGGGGAGCTGTTTTTT,TRBD1,NA,TRBJ2-2,TRBV7-9
CASSPGLAGGMNEQFF,TGTGCCAGCAGCCCGGGACTAGCGGGGGGAATGAATGAGCAGTTCTTC,TRBD2,NA,TRBJ2-1,TRBV5-4
CASSESPFLNTEAFF,TGTGCCAGCAGTGAATCCCCGTTCCTGAACACTGAAGCTTTCTTT,NA,NA,TRBJ1-1,TRBV2
CASSQDPGNEQFF,TGCGCCAGCAGCCAAGACCCCGGGAATGAGCAGTTCTTC,NA,NA,TRBJ2-1,TRBV4-1
CSVEGLLATAEAFF,TGCAGCGTTGAAGGGCTATTGGCGACAGCTGAAGCTTTCTTT,NA,NA,TRBJ1-1,TRBV29-1
CASSLDRGLSYGYTF,TGCGCCAGCAGCTTGGACAGGGGGCTTTCTTATGGCTACACCTTC,TRBD1,NA,TRBJ1-2,TRBV5-1
CASSLSGYTGELFF,TGTGCCAGCAGTTTATCCGGGTACACCGGGGAGCTGTTTTTT,NA,NA,TRBJ2-2,TRBV28
CASSPSGRAYEQYF,TGTGCCAGCAGCCCTAGCGGGAGGGCCTACGAGCAGTACTTC,TRBD2,NA,TRBJ2-7,TRBV27
CASSLEKMNTEAFF,TGTGCCAGCAGCTTAGAAAAAATGAACACTGAAGCTTTCTTT,NA,NA,TRBJ1-1,TRBV7-8
CASSANGIYGYTF,TGTGCCAGCAGTGCAAACGGAATTTATGGCTACACCTTC,NA,once,TRBJ1-2,TRBV6-1
CASRERGNTEAFF,TGTGCCAGCAGAGAAAGGGGGAACACTGAAGCTTTCTTT,NA,NA,TRBJ1-1,TRBV6-4
CASSLSGEAYEQYF,TGTGCCAGCAGTTTAAGCGGCGAAGCCTACGAGCAGTACTTC,NA,NA,TRBJ2-7,TRBV27
CASSHHSGGFYNEQFF,TGTGCCAGCAGCCACCATAGCGGGGGTTTTTACAATGAGCAGTTCTTC,TRBD2,NA,TRBJ2-1,TRBV13
CASSATSGYEQYF,TGTGCCAGCAGCGCCACTAGCGGCTACGAGCAGTACTTC,TRBD2,NA,TRBJ2-7,TRBV7-6
CASSSPRAGGRIQETQYF,TGCGCCAGCAGCTCCCCCCGAGCGGGAGGGCGTATCCAAGAGACCCAGTACTTC,TRBD2,NA,TRBJ2-5,TRBV4-1
CASSSGQGVIGDEQFF,TGTGCCAGCAGCTCCGGACAGGGGGTCATCGGCGATGAGCAGTTCTTC,TRBD1,NA,TRBJ2-1,TRBV7-6
CASIGAGPYYNEQFF,TGTGCCAGCATCGGAGCGGGACCCTACTACAATGAGCAGTTCTTC,TRBD2,NA,TRBJ2-1,TRBV27
CAWDRGTEAFF,TGTGCCTGGGACAGGGGGACTGAAGCTTTCTTT,TRBD1,NA,TRBJ1-1,TRBV30
CASSPPGTGYLGTEAFF,TGTGCCAGCAGTCCCCCAGGGACAGGGTATTTGGGGACTGAAGCTTTCTTT,TRBD1,NA,TRBJ1-1,TRBV28
CATDPPRGEGYEQYF,TGTGCCACCGACCCCCCGAGAGGGGAGGGGTACGAGCAGTACTTC,TRBD2,once,TRBJ2-7,TRBV28
CASNKGQGVEQPQHF,TGTGCCAGCAACAAAGGACAGGGGGTCGAGCAGCCCCAGCATTTT,TRBD1,NA,TRBJ1-5,TRBV2
CASSQQTDTQYF,TGTGCCAGCAGCCAGCAAACAGATACGCAGTATTTT,NA,NA,TRBJ2-3,TRBV4-2
CASSLELSYEQYF,TGTGCCAGCAGCCTGGAATTGAGTTACGAGCAGTACTTC,NA,NA,TRBJ2-7,TRBV5-4
CASSVALRATPYEQYF,TGTGCCAGCAGCGTAGCTCTCAGGGCGACACCCTACGAGCAGTACTTC,NA,NA,TRBJ2-7,TRBV9
CSVESGGTGELFF,TGCAGCGTTGAGTCAGGGGGAACCGGGGAGCTGTTTTTT,TRBD1,NA,TRBJ2-2,TRBV29-1
CASSPTGGEQYF,TGTGCCAGCAGCCCTACAGGGGGCGAGCAGTACTTC,TRBD1,NA,TRBJ2-7,TRBV6-5
CASSEGDPSSGSWVGTDTQYF,TGTGCCAGCAGTGAAGGGGACCCCTCTAGCGGGAGTTGGGTTGGCACAGATACGCAGTATTTT,TRBD2,NA,TRBJ2-3,TRBV2
CASSPSGTNFYEQYF,TGTGCCAGCAGCCCTAGCGGGACAAATTTCTACGAGCAGTACTTC,TRBD2,NA,TRBJ2-7,TRBV7-9
CASSLGLADNEQFF,TGTGCCAGCAGCCTGGGACTAGCGGACAATGAGCAGTTCTTC,TRBD2,NA,TRBJ2-1,TRBV11-2
CASSLYGDGYTF,TGTGCCAGCAGTTTATATGGGGATGGCTACACCTTC,NA,NA,TRBJ1-2,TRBV28
CASSIIRTGYNEQFF,TGTGCCAGCAGTATCATTCGGACAGGTTACAATGAGCAGTTCTTC,TRBD1,NA,TRBJ2-1,TRBV28
CASSVQAGGPRSSEQFF,TGTGCCAGCAGCGTACAGGCGGGAGGGCCCCGTTCTAGTGAGCAGTTCTTC,TRBD2,NA,TRBJ2-1,TRBV9
CASSLTRSYGYTF,TGTGCCAGCAGTTTAACCAGGAGCTATGGCTACACCTTC,NA,NA,TRBJ1-2,TRBV27
CASSYSIGVPEQYF,TGTGCCAGCAGTTATTCGATAGGGGTTCCCGAGCAGTACTTC,NA,NA,TRBJ2-7,TRBV6-5